This T cell receptor beta chain was sequenced for a study of response to subunit inactivated influenza vaccine. Study outcomes and limitations: Authors suggested seasonal influenza vaccinations each recruit few new T cells.

TCRdb re-called the RT-PCR reads through MiXCR, storing one row per CDR3 protein. The data show roughly 780,000 distinct CDR3 sequences, under 20% seen once. Looked up from germline, CDR1 is LNHNV and CDR2 is YYDKDF (reference sequence). Trimming removed 1 base from V and 8 bases from J, with 18 bases in between. The CDR3 length is 16 residues. This clonotype was recorded at least ten times. The antigen is not known. The specimen comprised PBMCs from blood, sampled less than 6 days after vaccination. The genes are TRBV15 and TRBJ2-1; D is perhaps TRBD1 (5 bases). This clonotype was sampled from a man in his fifties who received an inactivated influenza vaccine. CDR3: CATSRVYREAGYEQFF. The CDR3 DNA is TGTGCCACCAGCAGAGTGTATCGTGAAGCAGGGTATGAGCAGTTCTTC.